A selection of T cell receptor beta chains follows, all from one sample in a study of cytomegalovirus exposure and HLA in healthy donors. TCRdb's table, derived via immunoSEQ multiplex PCR, lists solely in-frame clones and lacks some. The sample includes about 200,000 clones, about 80% of them seen just once. Sequences were obtained from PBMCs. These TCRs come from a woman in her 30s in good health and CMV-seronegative. Both conserved end residues are part of each CDR3. A D gene is named only where the DNA matches it firmly. Not all rows give a size; the values are once, few, many and, for expanded clones, a class.

TRBV27	-	11	-	TRBJ1-1	TGTGCCAGCAGTTTGGGAGGGGAAGCTTTCTTT	CASSLGGEAFF
TRBV21-1	-	17	-	TRBJ1-1	TGTGCCAGCAGCAAAGGAGAAAGGGGGACAGGGAATACTGAAGCTTTCTTT	CASSKGERGTGNTEAFF
TRBV6-1	-	15	few	TRBJ1-3	TGTGCCAGCAGTGAAGGTTTTTACTCTGGAAACACCATATATTTT	CASSEGFYSGNTIYF
TRBV9	TRBD1	13	-	TRBJ1-2	TGTGCCAGCACAGGGACAGGGGATAATGGCTACACCTTC	CASTGTGDNGYTF
TRBV28	TRBD1	15	-	TRBJ1-1	TGTGCCAGCAGTTTATTTCCAGGGGGTGACACTGAAGCTTTCTTT	CASSLFPGGDTEAFF
TRBV5-6	-	14	-	TRBJ2-7	TGTGCCAGCACCTTATTTAGAAGCTCCTACGAGCAGTACTTC	CASTLFRSSYEQYF
TRBV6-1	TRBD2	15	-	TRBJ2-3	TGTGCCAGCAGAGGAGCGGGGAGTAGCACAGATACGCAGTATTTT	CASRGAGSSTDTQYF
TRBV5-1	-	13	once	TRBJ2-1	TGCGCCAGCAGCCTCCCAAGGGGGAATGAGCAGTTCTTC	CASSLPRGNEQFF
TRBV6-5	-	11	-	TRBJ2-1	TGTGCCAGTACAAGGGGTAATGAGCAGTTCTTC	CASTRGNEQFF
TRBV19	TRBD2	17	few	TRBJ2-7	TGTGCCAGTAGCCACCCACGGGGGAGCGGGGGGTCCTACGAGCAGTACTTC	CASSHPRGSGGSYEQYF
TRBV27	TRBD1	15	-	TRBJ2-1	TGTGCCAGCAGTTTGGGACAGGGGGCCTACAATGAGCAGTTCTTC	CASSLGQGAYNEQFF
TRBV12-5	TRBD1	19	-	TRBJ1-1	TGTGCTAGTGGTTTGGTACTGGAGTCACAGGGGTCGATGAACACTGAAGCTTTCTTT	CASGLVLESQGSMNTEAFF
TRBV2	-	13	-	TRBJ1-1	TGTGCCAGCAGTGACAGGGGGAACACTGAAGCTTTCTTT	CASSDRGNTEAFF
TRBV28	TRBD2	16	many	TRBJ2-1	TGTGCCAGCAGTCCAATAGCGGGAGTCTCCTACAATGAGCAGTTCTTC	CASSPIAGVSYNEQFF
TRBV5-5	TRBD2	13	-	TRBJ2-5	TGTGCCAGCAGCCGGGGGGGCCCCGAGACCCAGTACTTC	CASSRGGPETQYF
TRBV30	-	12	-	TRBJ1-6	TGTGCCTGGAGCCGGACAGTTTCACCCCTCCACTTT	CAWSRTVSPLHF
TRBV7-2	TRBD2	13	-	TRBJ2-5	TGTGCCAGCAGCGGGGGGGAAAGGGGGACCCAGTACTTC	CASSGGERGTQYF
TRBV28	TRBD1	14	-	TRBJ2-5	TGTGCCGCTGGACAGGGGCGATACCAAGAGACCCAGTACTTC	CAAGQGRYQETQYF
TRBV6-6	-	13	-	TRBJ1-1	TGTGCCAGCAGTTACGCAGTTGTCACTGAAGCTTTCTTT	CASSYAVVTEAFF
TRBV11-2	-	15	-	TRBJ2-3	TGTGCCAGCAGCCCTTGGGGGGGCCCCACAGATACGCAGTATTTT	CASSPWGGPTDTQYF
TRBV7-6	TRBD2	17	-	TRBJ2-1	TGTGCCAGCAGCTCCAGCGGGAGGGGGGAGTCCTACAATGAGCAGTTCTTC	CASSSSGRGESYNEQFF
TRBV5-1	TRBD1	15	-	TRBJ1-5	TGCGCCAGCAGCTTTACCGGGACAGGTGATCAGCCCCAGCATTTT	CASSFTGTGDQPQHF
TRBV19	-	13	-	TRBJ2-2	TGTGCCACCAGCAGGGGGAACACCGGGGAGCTGTTTTTT	CATSRGNTGELFF
TRBV7-9	-	15	once	TRBJ2-3	TGTGCCAGCAGAGTATACAGTACTAGCACAGATACGCAGTATTTT	CASRVYSTSTDTQYF
TRBV19	TRBD1	15	once	TRBJ1-2	TGTGCCAGTAGTAGACCATTGACAGGGCGCTATGGCTACACCTTC	CASSRPLTGRYGYTF
TRBV19	TRBD1	11	-	TRBJ1-2	TGTGCCAGTAATCCAGGGGGTGGCTACACCTTC	CASNPGGGYTF
TRBV28	TRBD1	13	-	TRBJ1-2	TGTGCCAGCAGTTCGACAGGGCGCTATGGCTACACCTTC	CASSSTGRYGYTF
TRBV5-5	TRBD1	14	once	TRBJ1-1	TGTGCCAGCAGTCTTAATACAGGGGGACCTGAAGCTTTCTTT	CASSLNTGGPEAFF
TRBV5-4	TRBD1	14	-	TRBJ1-2	TGTGCCAGCAGCTTTAATACAGGGGGATATGGCTACACCTTC	CASSFNTGGYGYTF
TRBV19	-	14	-	TRBJ1-4	TGTGCCAGTAGGGACAGACTCCGGGGTGAAAAACTGTTTTTT	CASRDRLRGEKLFF
TRBV6-5	-	14	-	TRBJ1-1	TGTGCCAGCAGTTCCCCTGGGCCAGGGGCCAAGGCTTTCTTT	CASSSPGPGAKAFF
TRBV19	-	14	-	TRBJ1-2	TGTGCCAGTAGTAGGCAGGGTGCAAACTATGGCTACACCTTC	CASSRQGANYGYTF
TRBV11-2	TRBD2	16	-	TRBJ2-5	TGTGCCAGCAGCTGGACTAGCGGGGGCCCTCAAGAGACCCAGTACTTC	CASSWTSGGPQETQYF
TRBV11-2	-	12	-	TRBJ2-2	TGTGCCAGCAGCCACCCGGCCGGGGAGCTGTTTTTT	CASSHPAGELFF
TRBV5-8	-	12	-	TRBJ1-1	TGTGCCAGCATCCCAGGGTACACTGAAGCTTTCTTT	CASIPGYTEAFF
TRBV7-2	TRBD2	14	once	TRBJ2-1	TGTGCCAGCAGCTTTCCGGGGGGGAACAATGAGCAGTTCTTC	CASSFPGGNNEQFF
TRBV28	-	14	-	TRBJ2-7	TGTGCCAGCAGTTTGGCGGGGAGATACTACGAGCAGTACTTC	CASSLAGRYYEQYF
TRBV7-9	TRBD2	15	few	TRBJ2-7	TGTGCCAGCAGCTTCCCTAGCGGGGACTCCTACGAGCAGTACTTC	CASSFPSGDSYEQYF
TRBV7-2	-	15	-	TRBJ2-3	TGTGCCAGCAGCCCGCGTCTCGTTTCGGCAGATACGCAGTATTTT	CASSPRLVSADTQYF
TRBV7-9	-	15	-	TRBJ1-1	TGTGCCAGCAGCCCGACTTCCAGGGCGAACACTGAAGCTTTCTTT	CASSPTSRANTEAFF
TRBV21-1	-	19	-	TRBJ2-7	TGTGCCAGCAGCAAAGGGCGCGGGACTAGCGGGGTCGACATCGACGAGCAGTACTTC	CASSKGRGTSGVDIDEQYF
TRBV6-5	-	13	-	TRBJ1-5	TGTGCCAGCAGTTACTCCGGGATTGAGCCCCAGCATTTT	CASSYSGIEPQHF
TRBV29-1	TRBD2	15	-	TRBJ2-1	TGCAGCGTTGAGTCGAGCGGGGCTACTTGGGATGAGCAGTTCTTC	CSVESSGATWDEQFF
TRBV19	-	16	-	TRBJ1-4	TGTGCCAGCCGTTACACCGCCGGGGACTCGAATGAAAAACTGTTTTTT	CASRYTAGDSNEKLFF
TRBV5-4	TRBD1	14	-	TRBJ1-4	TGTGCCAGCAGCAGGACAGGAGAGCGAGAAAAACTGTTTTTT	CASSRTGEREKLFF
TRBV6-5	-	13	-	TRBJ2-7	TGTGCCAGCAGTTACGAGGCAGCCTACGAGCAGTACTTC	CASSYEAAYEQYF
TRBV6-5	-	15	-	TRBJ1-3	TGTGCCAGCAGTTACGCCGAGGGCAGACGAAACACCATATATTTT	CASSYAEGRRNTIYF
TRBV30	-	13	-	TRBJ1-2	TGTGCCTGGAGTTCACGGACGGGGTTCGGGGACACCTTC	CAWSSRTGFGDTF
TRBV5-1	TRBD1	16	-	TRBJ2-7	TGCGCCAGCATGAGGATGACAGGGGAAATCCCCTACGAGCAGTACTTC	CASMRMTGEIPYEQYF
TRBV11-2	-	13	-	TRBJ1-2	TGTGCCAGCAGCTTCGGGAGTCCGCATGGCTACACCTTC	CASSFGSPHGYTF
TRBV27	-	15	few	TRBJ2-7	TGTGCCAGCAGTTTATCAACAGGCGCAACCTACGAGCAGTACTTC	CASSLSTGATYEQYF